These 21 T cell receptor beta chains were sequenced from one sample in a study of blood T cell repertoires in COVID-19. The assay was immunoSEQ multiplex PCR, and TCRdb's table has in-frame clones only and misses some. The sample lists about 410,000 clones, about 89% occurring once. Sequencing was done on a sample of peripheral blood. Every receptor here comes from a woman between 40 and 55 years old with COVID-19, enrolled during active disease.

V and J are TRBV24-1 and TRBJ2-1; 11 bases match TRBD2. Germline lookup yields CDR1 KGHDR and CDR2 SFDVKD. The V and J ends lost 11 bases and 5 bases, in that order; junction bases with no gene match: 4. The CDR3 contains 13 residues. The CDR3 coding sequence is TGTGCCATTAGCGGGGGGGCCCACAATGAGCAGTTCTTC. It is translated as CAISGGAHNEQFF.

This clone has only one observation. The rearrangement uses TRBV27 and TRBJ2-2; the match to TRBD2 covers 7 bases. Germline V gene data show CDR1 as MNHEY and CDR2 as SMNVEV (reference sequence). Germline trimming cut 6 bases from V and 5 bases from J; bases unmatched to any gene: 9. The CDR3 has 15 residues. CDR3 in amino acids: CASSFGAGETGELFF. The CDR3 DNA sequence: TGTGCCAGCAGCTTCGGGGCGGGAGAGACCGGGGAGCTGTTTTTT.

The V gene is TRBV5-1, the J gene TRBJ2-1; D gene ambiguous. The CDR3 runs to 15 residues. Per germline, CDR1 SGHRS and CDR2 YFSETQ. V was clipped by 5 bases and J by 6 bases, with 18 bases between them. CDR3: CASSFFLDSGNEQFF. The CDR3 DNA sequence: TGCGCCAGCAGTTTTTTCCTCGATTCGGGCAATGAGCAGTTCTTC.

V is TRBV27 and J is TRBJ1-2, with TRBD1 matching 8 bases. The V and J ends lost 5 bases and 2 bases, in that order; junction bases with no gene match: 4. Looked up from germline, CDR1 is MNHEY and CDR2 is SMNVEV (reference sequence). This CDR3 is 14 amino acids long. The CDR3 is CASSADRGNYGYTF. CDR3 DNA sequence: TGTGCCAGCAGTGCCGACAGGGGAAACTATGGCTACACCTTC.

The chain joins TRBV5-4 to TRBJ1-2; possibly TRBD1 for D (5 bases). Germline CDR1 and CDR2: SGHNT and YYREEE (reference sequence). V lost 4 bases to trimming and J lost 7 bases, with 14 bases between them. The CDR3 consists of 13 residues. The CDR3 reads CASSPTGFGGYTF. The CDR3 DNA reads TGTGCCAGCAGCCCTACAGGATTTGGTGGCTACACCTTC.

The chain employs TRBV6-2 or TRBV6-3 and TRBJ1-2, with D perhaps matching TRBD1 (5 bases). Germline-derived CDR1 and CDR2 are MNHEY and SVGEGT. V lost 5 bases, J lost 0 bases, and 22 bases lay in between. This CDR3 region has 18 residues. The DNA of the CDR3 is TGTGCCAGCAGTCCCCTGCGGGACTCCCAGAAAGCTAACTATGGCTACACCTTC. Its translation is CASSPLRDSQKANYGYTF.

The chain couples TRBV18 to TRBJ2-5, with D perhaps matching TRBD2 (6 bases). V lost 4 bases, J lost 3 bases, and 9 bases lay in between. The CDR3 is made up of 13 amino acids. CDR1 is KGHSH, CDR2 LQKENI, per germline. For the CDR3, the DNA is TGTGCCAGCTCACTCCGGGGGAAAGAGACCCAGTACTTC. This translates into CASSLRGKETQYF.

This clone came up a few times. The CDR3 coding sequence is TGTGCCAGCTCACCCCTAAAGAGGCAGGGGGCGCCGGACACTGAAGCTTTCTTT. It is translated as CASSPLKRQGAPDTEAFF. The chain employs TRBV18 and TRBJ1-1; 8 bases line up with TRBD1. The V gene end was trimmed by 3 bases and the J gene end by 3 bases; junction bases not matched to a gene: 15. Germline-derived CDR1 and CDR2 are KGHSH and LQKENI. The CDR3 is 18 amino acids. The variable domain in full, completed from reference TRBV18 and TRBJ1-1, reads NAGVMQNPRHLVRRRGQEARLRCSPMKGHSHVYWYRQLPEEGLKFMVYLQKENIIDESGMPKERFSAEFPKEGPSILRIQQVVRGDSAAYFCASSPLKRQGAPDTEAFFGQGTRLTVV.

The chain recombines TRBV5-1 with TRBJ2-2; weak D call: TRBD2 (6 bases). Germline CDR1 is SGHRS and CDR2 is YFSETQ. V was cut by 0 bases and J by 5 bases, with 11 bases left in between. CDR3 length: 15 residues. CDR3 amino acids: CASSLEAGSTGELFF. The CDR3 DNA reads TGCGCCAGCAGCTTGGAAGCGGGTTCGACCGGGGAGCTGTTTTTT.

J is TRBJ2-3 and V is TRBV11-2; 8 nucleotides agree with TRBD2. The CDR3 is made up of 18 amino acids. Germline V CDR1 and CDR2: SGHAT, FQNNGV. The V and J ends lost 4 bases and 3 bases, in that order; junction bases with no gene match: 15. The CDR3 coding sequence is TGTGCCAGCAGCTCAATAGTTTGGCGCGGGGGGCCTACAGATACGCAGTATTTT. Translating it yields CASSSIVWRGGPTDTQYF.

This sequence joins TRBV19 and TRBJ1-5, with 9 bases fitting TRBD1. V was clipped by 5 bases and J by 7 bases; unmatched bases: 9. The CDR3 is 15 amino acids. The germline gives CDR1 LNHDA, CDR2 SQIVND (reference sequence). The DNA for the CDR3 is TGTGCCAGTAGTCCCGAAGGGACAGGGTTACAGCCCCAGCATTTT. Its protein product is CASSPEGTGLQPQHF.

The chain has TRBV30 and TRBJ1-1, with 8 nucleotides matching TRBD1. The germline gives CDR1 GTSNPN, CDR2 SVGIG (reference sequence). This CDR3 is 15 amino acids long. Trimming cost V 2 bases and J 0 bases; bases outside gene matches: 5. CDR3 loop: CAWSFGTGLNTEAFF. In DNA, the CDR3 is TGTGCCTGGAGTTTTGGGACAGGTTTGAACACTGAAGCTTTCTTT.

This rearrangement joins TRBV27 to TRBJ1-5; no definite D call. Trimming removed 3 bases at V and 4 bases at J, with 4 bases between. Germline V CDR1 and CDR2: MNHEY, SMNVEV (reference sequence). CDR3 size: 12 residues. CDR3 residues: CASSFLNQPQHF. CDR3 in DNA: TGTGCCAGCAGTTTCCTAAATCAGCCCCAGCATTTT.

This clone has more than one count but fewer than ten. The V gene is TRBV7-9, the J gene TRBJ2-7; D gene unclear. Trimming took 6 bases from V and 9 from J, leaving 12 bases between them. The CDR3 is 11 residues long. Germline V CDR1 and CDR2: SEHNR, FQNEAQ (reference sequence). CDR3 nucleotides: TGTGCCAGCAGTTCTATCCTCGTGCAGTACTTC. Its protein is CASSSILVQYF. The whole variable domain, filled in from reference TRBV7-9 and TRBJ2-7, reads DTGVSQNPRHKITKRGQNVTFRCDPISEHNRLYWYRQTLGQGPEFLTYFQNEAQLEKSRLLSDRFSAERPKGSFSTLEIQRTEQGDSAMYLCASSSILVQYFGPGTRLTVT.

This clone occurred once. The rearrangement joins TRBV19 to TRBJ1-5, with D hard to call. The CDR3 loop spans 17 amino acids. V lost 5 bases, J lost 3 bases, and 20 bases lay in between. Germline loops: CDR1 LNHDA, CDR2 SQIVND (reference sequence). CDR3 region: CASSAYPGPNPNQPQHF. The CDR3 DNA is TGTGCCAGTAGTGCCTACCCGGGTCCAAATCCCAATCAGCCCCAGCATTTT. The whole variable domain, filled in from reference TRBV19 and TRBJ1-5, reads DGGITQSPKYLFRKEGQNVTLSCEQNLNHDAMYWYRQDPGQGLRLIYYSQIVNDFQKGDIAEGYSVSREKKESFPLTVTSAQKNPTAFYLCASSAYPGPNPNQPQHFGDGTRLSIL.

The rearrangement joins TRBV7-8 to TRBJ2-7; 10 bases fit TRBD1. The CDR3 is 16 residues long. The junction had 9 bases not matched to a gene; V was cut back by 2 bases and J by 5 bases. Germline CDR1 is SGHVS and CDR2 is FQNEAQ. CDR3 coding DNA: TGTGCCAGCAGCTTAAAAGTAAGGGACAGGGGCCACGAGCAGTACTTC. Amino acid sequence: CASSLKVRDRGHEQYF.

The chain carries TRBV19 and TRBJ2-7; 15 nucleotides agree with TRBD2. Trimming at V came to 5 bases and at J to 0 bases, leaving 8 bases not matched to a gene. Germline loops: CDR1 LNHDA, CDR2 SQIVND (reference sequence). The CDR3 extends over 18 amino acids. The DNA for the CDR3 is TGTGCCAGTAGTCCCGGGACTAGCGGGAGGACCTTCTCCTACGAGCAGTACTTC. Its translation is CASSPGTSGRTFSYEQYF.

This clone was seen a few times. The V and J genes are TRBV3-1 (or the pseudogene TRBV3-2) and TRBJ1-1; D is unresolved. Trimming took 2 bases from V and 1 from J, leaving 17 bases between them. The CDR3 is 17 residues long. Germline lookup yields CDR1 LGHDT and CDR2 YNNKEL (reference sequence). The DNA for the CDR3 is TGTGCCAGCAGCCAATTTTTAGTGCGGCAGTCGAACACTGAAGCTTTCTTT. Translation: CASSQFLVRQSNTEAFF.

This clone was recorded only once. V usage is TRBV7-9 and J usage is TRBJ1-2, with a tentative D call TRBD1 (6 bases). Trimming left V 1 base short and J 8 bases short, with 11 bases between. Germline assignment: CDR1 SEHNR and CDR2 FQNEAQ (reference sequence). The CDR3 runs to 13 residues. The CDR3 region has the DNA TGTGCCAGCAGCTTAGATCCAGGGGACGGCTACACCTTC. Translation: CASSLDPGDGYTF.

The chain joins TRBV7-2 to TRBJ2-7; D may be TRBD2 (7 bases). CDR1 is SGHTA, CDR2 FQGNSA, per germline. Trimming stripped 1 base from V and 5 bases from J, with 15 bases between. CDR3 size: 15 residues. CDR3 amino acids: CASSLGTGGINEQYF. The CDR3 coding sequence is TGTGCCAGCAGCTTAGGGACGGGGGGCATAAACGAGCAGTACTTC.

The chain is built from TRBV11-2 and TRBJ2-5; TRBD2 might be the D (5 bases). Germline V gives CDR1 SGHAT, CDR2 FQNNGV. The V end was cut by 7 bases, the J end by 2 bases, with 17 bases between. This CDR3 contains 15 residues. The CDR3 sequence is CASTPDGGSQETQYF. The DNA for the CDR3 is TGTGCCAGCACCCCCGACGGTGGGAGTCAAGAGACCCAGTACTTC.